This T cell receptor beta chain emerged from a study of cytomegalovirus exposure and HLA in healthy donors. Whole-study results and caveats: TCR sequences were mostly rare, though some public TCRs occurred in many donors. The likely explanation for a cluster of highly shared sequence variants was sequencing artifact.

Germline assignment: CDR1 SGHVS and CDR2 FQNEAQ. This CDR3 has 14 amino acids. V was trimmed by 5 bases and J by 4 bases, leaving 14 bases between them. As to this clone: Antigen specificity is unknown.

This PCR relied on a set of 60 Vbeta primers and 13 Jbeta primers. Original processing methods: Later work found 80 million to 85 million unique TCR beta chains, with 9.5 million to 14 million shared. The table came from immunoSEQ multiplex PCR; TCRdb's copy has only in-frame clones and leaves some out. V and J calls and clone size are as listed in that table; D and trimming were resolved from the DNA. Found here are some 150,000 clones, around 79% of them singletons; the top ten hold roughly 6.7%. The clonotype was recovered from a man between 50 and 59 years old in good health and CMV-seropositive. Material for sequencing was PBMCs. The rearrangement uses TRBV7-8 and TRBJ2-5; possibly TRBD1 for D (5 bases). CDR3 protein: CASSRQSLGETQYF. DNA for the CDR3: TGTGCCAGCAGCCGACAGAGTCTAGGAGAGACCCAGTACTTC.